This T cell receptor beta chain was observed in a study of T cell responses to AZD1222 COVID-19 vaccine. The CDR3 has 19 residues. J gave up 7 bases and V 0 bases, and 22 bases lay outside the gene matches. Germline values: CDR1 SGDLS, CDR2 YYNGEE. With respect to this clone: Its antigen is not known.

Repertoires were generated with immunoSEQ multiplex PCR, while TCRdb's copy carries only in-frame clones and drops some. The table has about 130,000 clones, approximately 86% seen once. General study findings and limits: Close to half of spike-specific TCRs reportedly recognize unmutated variant regions.

The TCR sequence derives from an adult in good health. Specimen: peripheral blood, collected on day 0 of AZD1222 vaccination. V usage is TRBV9 and J usage is TRBJ2-7; 7 bases map to TRBD1. The CDR3 loop reads CASSVGYVPADRRSGEQYF. The CDR3 region has the DNA TGTGCCAGCAGCGTAGGGTACGTTCCGGCGGACAGGCGTTCGGGGGAGCAGTACTTC.